This T cell receptor beta chain emerged from a study of cytomegalovirus exposure and HLA in healthy donors. The study drew the donors from its 120-subject validation cohort, separate from the approximately 700-subject first cohort. This CDR3 region has 17 residues. V was clipped by 0 bases and J by 5 bases; unmatched bases: 5. The V gene's germline CDR1 is MNHEY and CDR2 SMNVEV (reference sequence). Worth noting for this clone: Its cognate antigen is unknown.

Whole-study findings and limits: Most TCR sequences were uncommon, yet certain public TCRs appeared in many donors. The CMV antigen specificity of a few CMV-associated chains was confirmed through in vitro analysis.

Profiled with immunoSEQ multiplex PCR; TCRdb holds only in-frame clones, not every one. In the table there are 200,000 to 250,000 clones, around four fifths of which are singletons. The sequenced sample was PBMCs. The genes are TRBV27 and TRBJ2-5, with 14 positions matching TRBD2. This sequence originates from a young woman in good health and CMV-seropositive. CDR3 DNA: TGTGCCAGCAGTTTATCGGGACTAGCGGGAGATAGGGAGACCCAGTACTTC. It translates to CASSLSGLAGDRETQYF.